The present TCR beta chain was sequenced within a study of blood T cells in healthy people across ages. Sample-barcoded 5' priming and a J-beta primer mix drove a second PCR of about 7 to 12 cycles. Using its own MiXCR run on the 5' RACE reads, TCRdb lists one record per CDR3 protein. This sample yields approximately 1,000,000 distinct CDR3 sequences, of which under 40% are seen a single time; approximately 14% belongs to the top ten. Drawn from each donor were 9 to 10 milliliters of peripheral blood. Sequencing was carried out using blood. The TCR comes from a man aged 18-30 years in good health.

CDR3 sequence: CASRRGGYNEQFF. For the CDR3, the DNA is TGTGCCAGCAGGAGGGGGGGGTACAATGAGCAGTTCTTC. The chain has TRBV2 and TRBJ2-1, with D possibly being TRBD2 (7 bases). This CDR3 comprises 13 residues. In germline, CDR1 is SNHLY, CDR2 FYNNEI. The ends were cut back, 6 bases at V and 4 bases at J, with 10 bases in the middle.